Listed below are T cell receptor beta chains from one sample, sequenced in a study of shared clonotypes between healthy human individuals. The assay was immunoSEQ multiplex PCR, and TCRdb's table has in-frame clones only and misses some. The top ten clones hold 0.06% of a sample with approximately 500,000 clones, 90% to 97% of them seen once. Source material: naive CD4+ T cells sorted from blood. The source is a woman in her thirties in good health. The CDR3 runs from the conserved cysteine through the conserved F or W. The D gene is left open where the match is weak. Some rows have no size entry. The others give once, few or many, or a class for an expanded clone.

clone size	V gene	CDR3 length	J gene	D gene	CDR3 protein	CDR3 DNA
-	TRBV7-9	17	TRBJ2-1	TRBD2	CASSHGTRGLSYNEQFF	TGTGCCAGCAGCCACGGGACTAGGGGTTTATCCTACAATGAGCAGTTCTTC
-	TRBV9	16	TRBJ2-3	TRBD2	CASSVGSGSWADTQYF	TGTGCCAGCAGCGTAGGGAGCGGGAGTTGGGCAGATACGCAGTATTTT
once	TRBV6-5	11	TRBJ2-7	-	CASSYFHEQYF	TGTGCCAGCAGTTACTTCCACGAGCAGTACTTC
-	TRBV12-5	16	TRBJ2-1	TRBD2	CASGPGTSGLLGEQFF	TGTGCTAGTGGTCCGGGGACTAGCGGGTTATTAGGTGAGCAGTTCTTC
-	TRBV28	13	TRBJ1-2	TRBD1	CASSTGQPYGYTF	TGTGCCAGCAGTACGGGACAGCCCTATGGCTACACCTTC
once	TRBV4-1	18	TRBJ2-3	-	CASSLDSPLGLNTDTQYF	TGCGCCAGCAGCCTCGATTCTCCGTTGGGCCTAAACACAGATACGCAGTATTTT
-	TRBV7-9	16	TRBJ2-6	-	CASSGDPGTGANVLTF	TGTGCCAGCAGCGGAGACCCTGGGACTGGGGCCAACGTCCTGACTTTC
-	TRBV19	16	TRBJ2-2	-	CASSIGQTFNTGELFF	TGTGCCAGTAGTATAGGACAGACCTTTAACACCGGGGAGCTGTTTTTT
-	TRBV7-3	14	TRBJ2-7	-	CASSLGGTSYEQYF	TGTGCCAGCAGCTTAGGTGGGACCTCCTACGAGCAGTACTTC
-	TRBV25-1	15	TRBJ2-7	-	CASSEWVSPAYEQYF	TGTGCCAGCAGTGAATGGGTCTCGCCGGCCTACGAGCAGTACTTC